The present TCR beta chain was sequenced within a study of cytomegalovirus exposure and HLA in healthy donors. Background on the study: The platform used for the 95 to 150 validation repertoires matched that of the roughly 700 first-cohort repertoires, a later analysis reported.

Assay used: immunoSEQ multiplex PCR; TCRdb lists only in-frame clones, some missing. The sample records under 140,000 clones, roughly 90% being singletons. The germline V gene has CDR1 MNHEY and CDR2 SVGAGI. The CDR3 is 13 amino acids. The V end lost 6 bases, the J end lost 4 bases, and 11 bases lay between the germline ends. Turning to this clone: Its specificity is unknown.

The donors were part of the validation cohort of 100 to 150 subjects. That cohort was separate from the first cohort, which comprised 666 subjects. The study's findings and limits: There were 150 or so TCR beta chains listed as cytomegalovirus-associated.

V gene TRBV6-5 combines with J gene TRBJ2-3; a weak D match, TRBD1 (5 bases). The sample comprised PBMCs. This receptor was taken from a woman in her 30s in good health and CMV-seropositive. CDR3 region: CASRQGFADTQYF. The CDR3 coding sequence is TGTGCCAGCAGGCAGGGTTTCGCAGATACGCAGTATTTT.